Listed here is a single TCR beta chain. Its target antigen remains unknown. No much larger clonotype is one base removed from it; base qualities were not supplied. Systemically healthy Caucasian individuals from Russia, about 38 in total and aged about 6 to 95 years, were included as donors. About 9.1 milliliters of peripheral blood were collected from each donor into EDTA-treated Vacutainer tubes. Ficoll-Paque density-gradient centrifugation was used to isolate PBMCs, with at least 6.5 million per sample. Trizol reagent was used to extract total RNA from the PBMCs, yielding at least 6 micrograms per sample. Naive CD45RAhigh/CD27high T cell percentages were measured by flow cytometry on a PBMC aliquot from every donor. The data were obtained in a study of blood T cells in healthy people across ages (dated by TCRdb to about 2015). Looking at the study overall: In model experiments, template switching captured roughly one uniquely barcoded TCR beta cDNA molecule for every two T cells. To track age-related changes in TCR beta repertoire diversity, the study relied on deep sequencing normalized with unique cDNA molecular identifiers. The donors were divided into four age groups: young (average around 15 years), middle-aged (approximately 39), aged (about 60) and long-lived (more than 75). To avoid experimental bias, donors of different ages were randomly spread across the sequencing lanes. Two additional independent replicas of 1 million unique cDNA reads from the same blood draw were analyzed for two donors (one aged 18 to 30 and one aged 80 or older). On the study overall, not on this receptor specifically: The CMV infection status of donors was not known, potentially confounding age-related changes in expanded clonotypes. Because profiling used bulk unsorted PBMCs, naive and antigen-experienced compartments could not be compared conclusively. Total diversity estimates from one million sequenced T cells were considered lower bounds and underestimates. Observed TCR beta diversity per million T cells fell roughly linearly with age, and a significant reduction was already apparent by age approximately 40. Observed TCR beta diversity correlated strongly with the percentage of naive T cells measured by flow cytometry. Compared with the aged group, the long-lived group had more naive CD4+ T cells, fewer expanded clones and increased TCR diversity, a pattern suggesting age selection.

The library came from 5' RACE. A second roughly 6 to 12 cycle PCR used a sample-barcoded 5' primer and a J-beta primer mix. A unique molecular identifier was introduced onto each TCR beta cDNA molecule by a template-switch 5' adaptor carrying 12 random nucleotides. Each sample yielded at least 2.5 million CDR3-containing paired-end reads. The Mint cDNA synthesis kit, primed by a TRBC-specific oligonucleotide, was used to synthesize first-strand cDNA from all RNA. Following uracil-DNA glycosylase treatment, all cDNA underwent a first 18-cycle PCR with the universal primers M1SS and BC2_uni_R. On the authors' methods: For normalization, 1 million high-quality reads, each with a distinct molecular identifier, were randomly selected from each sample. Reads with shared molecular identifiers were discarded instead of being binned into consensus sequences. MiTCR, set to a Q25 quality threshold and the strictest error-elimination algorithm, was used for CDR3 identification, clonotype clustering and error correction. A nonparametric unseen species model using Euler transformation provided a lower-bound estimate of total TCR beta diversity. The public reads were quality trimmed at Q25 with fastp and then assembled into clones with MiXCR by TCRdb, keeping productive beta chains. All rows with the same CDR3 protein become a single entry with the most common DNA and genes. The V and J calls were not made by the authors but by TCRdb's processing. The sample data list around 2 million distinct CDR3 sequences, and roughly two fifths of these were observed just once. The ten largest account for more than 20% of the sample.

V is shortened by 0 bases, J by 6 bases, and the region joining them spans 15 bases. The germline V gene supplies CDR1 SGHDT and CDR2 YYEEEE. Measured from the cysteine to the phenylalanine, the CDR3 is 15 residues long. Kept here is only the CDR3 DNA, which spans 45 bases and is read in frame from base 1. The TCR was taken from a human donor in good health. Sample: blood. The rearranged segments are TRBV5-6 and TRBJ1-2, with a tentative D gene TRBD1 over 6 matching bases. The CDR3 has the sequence CASSLAQQGKDGYTF. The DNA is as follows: TGTGCCAGCAGCTTGGCTCAACAGGGAAAGGATGGCTACACCTTC. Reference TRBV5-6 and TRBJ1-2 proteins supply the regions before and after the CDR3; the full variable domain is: DAGVTQSPTHLIKTRGQQVTLRCSPKSGHDTVSWYQQALGQGPQFIFQYYEEEERQRGNFPDRFSGHQFPNYSSELNVNALLLGDSALYLCASSLAQQGKDGYTFGSGTRLTVV.